Shown below are 17 T cell receptor beta chains from a single sample sequenced in a study of blood T cell repertoires in COVID-19 (TCRdb year 2020). The method behind the library was the immunoSEQ multiplex PCR assay. Imported from immuneACCESS, the table was reduced by TCRdb to in-frame sequences with V and J called. These copies leave out some clones; in studies compared against another copy, an unresolved V gene accounts for under half, and the cause of the remainder is not known. Within this sample are roughly 140,000 clones, with around 84% of them counted one time only. The leading ten clones occupy around 7.1% of the sample. The sequenced sample consisted of PBMCs or T cells enriched from blood (not recorded which). These receptors were collected from a man aged 50 to 59 who had recovered from COVID-19.

This clone was found once. This chain links TRBV14 with TRBJ1-2, with D possibly TRBD1 on 6 matching bases. V was pared by 4 bases and J by 10 bases, with 16 bases between. Germline CDR1 and CDR2: SGHDN and FVKESK. The CDR3 length is 13 residues. The CDR3 sequence: CASSPIGQLVYTF. The CDR3 nucleotides read TGTGCCAGCAGCCCGATTGGACAGCTAGTCTACACCTTC.

This clone occurred a few times. The chain is built from TRBV4-3 and TRBJ2-3; 7 bases map to TRBD1. CDR1 and CDR2 (germline): LGHNA, YSLEER. V shed 0 bases and J 7 bases; nucleotides not matched to a gene: 7. The length of the CDR3 is 15 residues. The CDR3 DNA reads as TGCGCCAGCAGCCAAGATCCCGCAGGGGGATATACGCAGTATTTT. Its protein product is CASSQDPAGGYTQYF.

The CDR3 bases are TGTGCCAGCATACCGCCCGGGGGTGACATTCAGTACTTC. This codes for CASIPPGGDIQYF. The chain recombines TRBV6-5 with TRBJ2-4; perhaps TRBD2 as D (6 bases). Trimming took 7 bases from V and 8 from J, leaving 15 bases between them. This CDR3 contains 13 residues. CDR1 is MNHEY, CDR2 SVGAGI, per germline.

The chain employs TRBV11-3 and TRBJ2-1, with TRBD2 matching 7 bases. The CDR3 has 15 amino acids. Losses at the gene ends were 4 bases for V and 8 bases for J; bases not matched to a gene: 11. CDR1 SGHNT and CDR2 YENEEA come from the germline V gene. CDR3 coding DNA: TGTGCCAGCAGCTCTAGTGGGGGGGTTTGGGATGAGCAGTTCTTC. It yields the protein CASSSSGGVWDEQFF.

J is TRBJ1-3 and V is TRBV7-8; 7 positions agree with TRBD1. The CDR3 runs to 16 residues. The trim removed 5 bases at V and 1 base at J, leaving 8 bases unmatched. Germline-derived CDR1 and CDR2 are SGHVS and FQNEAQ. The CDR3 bases are TGTGCCAGCAGCGACACGTACAGGGGATCTGGAAACACCATATATTTT. Translation: CASSDTYRGSGNTIYF.

The rearrangement joins TRBV6-1 to TRBJ1-6; D not certain. Germline assignment: CDR1 MNHNS and CDR2 SASEGT. The CDR3 is 14 amino acids. Trimming took off 2 bases at V and 4 bases at J, with 6 bases between the two ends. This CDR3 is CASSESRYNSPLHF. The CDR3 DNA follows: TGTGCCAGCAGTGAAAGCCGTTATAATTCACCCCTCCACTTT.

The chain recombines TRBV6-8 with TRBJ2-6, with 8 bases fitting TRBD2. The CDR3 runs 16 residues. J gave up 0 bases and V 8 bases, and 6 bases lay outside the gene matches. Germline assignment: CDR1 MNHGY and CDR2 SAAAGT. CDR3: CASVGGGSSGANVLTF. The CDR3 DNA sequence: TGTGCCAGCGTCGGCGGGGGGAGCTCTGGGGCCAACGTCCTGACTTTC.

The genes are TRBV2 and TRBJ1-5; a weak D match, TRBD1 (6 bases). Per the germline V gene, CDR1 is SNHLY and CDR2 is FYNNEI. Trimming shortened V by 6 bases and J by 0 bases, and 12 bases separated the two germline ends. This CDR3 region has 15 residues. CDR3 amino acids: CASSGTSISNQPQHF. Written as DNA, the CDR3 is TGTGCCAGCAGCGGGACATCAATTAGCAATCAGCCCCAGCATTTT.

The chain couples TRBV20-1 to TRBJ1-1, with D maybe TRBD1 (6 bases). This CDR3 has 11 residues. Germline-derived CDR1 and CDR2 are DFQATT and SNEGSKA (reference sequence). The CDR3 region is CRTGRNTEAFF. DNA of the CDR3: TGCAGAACAGGGCGGAACACTGAAGCTTTCTTT.

CDR3 sequence (DNA): TGTGCCAGAAGCTTGATCGGTAGGACAAGGGCCACCTTTGAAAACATTCAGTACTTC. Residues: CARSLIGRTRATFENIQYF. This chain joins TRBV5-3 and TRBJ2-4; D might be TRBD1 (5 bases). TRBV5-3 is identified as an open reading frame with a role that is uncertain. The ends were cut back, 1 base at V and 5 bases at J, with 25 bases in the middle. This CDR3 region has 19 residues.

The chain carries TRBV9 and TRBJ1-2; 7 nucleotides match TRBD1. With 4 bases clipped from V and 3 bases from J, the junction kept 6 bases outside the gene matches. The CDR3 is 14 residues long. Germline V gene lookup returns CDR1 SGDLS and CDR2 YYNGEE. CDR3 in DNA: TGTGCCAGCAGCCCCTGGGACAGCGACTATGGCTACACCTTC. It specifies CASSPWDSDYGYTF.

CDR3 region: CAIRGTEKNTEAFF. The CDR3 DNA reads as TGTGCCATCAGGGGGACAGAGAAGAACACTGAAGCTTTCTTT. The rearrangement joins TRBV10-3 to TRBJ1-1; the match to TRBD1 covers 7 bases. CDR3 length: 14 residues. From germline, CDR1 is ENHRY and CDR2 SYGVKD. Trimming at V came to 6 bases and at J to 1 base, leaving 5 bases not matched to a gene.

This clone showed up just a few times. The chain uses TRBV6-1 and TRBJ1-4; 10 bases are a match to TRBD1. Germline CDR1 MNHNS, CDR2 SASEGT. The trim removed 0 bases at V and 6 bases at J, leaving 4 bases unmatched. This CDR3 spans 16 amino acids. The CDR3 sequence: CASSEALTGGYEKLFF. CDR3 sequence (DNA): TGTGCCAGCAGTGAAGCGTTGACAGGGGGCTATGAAAAACTGTTTTTT.

The chain links TRBV7-9 to TRBJ2-3; a weak D match, TRBD2 (6 bases). From germline, CDR1 is SEHNR and CDR2 FQNEAQ (reference sequence). The CDR3 length is 15 residues. The V and J ends lost 4 bases and 8 bases respectively, with 19 bases between them. DNA for the CDR3: TGTGCCAGCAGCTCGGGCGGGGCAGCAGATGGTACGCAGTATTTT. Translation gives CASSSGGAADGTQYF.

The rearrangement links TRBV3-1 (or the pseudogene TRBV3-2) to TRBJ2-1; D is undetermined. The CDR3 sequence is 14 residues long. The V gene's germline CDR1 is LGHDT and CDR2 YNNKEL (reference sequence). The germline V and J ends were trimmed by 1 base and 6 bases, with 10 bases remaining between them. The CDR3 DNA sequence: TGTGCCAGCAGCCAAGCTCTGAGCCGCAATGAGCAGTTCTTC. Translating gives CASSQALSRNEQFF.

V usage is TRBV3-1 (or the pseudogene TRBV3-2) and J usage is TRBJ1-1; TRBD1 matches 10 bases. Germline CDR1 reads LGHDT; CDR2 reads YNNKEL (reference sequence). Germline trimming cut 4 bases from V and 5 bases from J; bases unmatched to any gene: 4. CDR3 length equals 14 residues. DNA of the CDR3: TGTGCCAGCAGCCCCCGGGACAGGGGAACTGAAGCTTTCTTT. It is translated as CASSPRDRGTEAFF.

The chain has TRBV2 and TRBJ2-3; 16 positions match TRBD2. V trimming: 7 bases; J trimming: 4 bases; junction bases outside the gene matches: 2. This CDR3 comprises 15 residues. Germline CDR1 SNHLY, CDR2 FYNNEI. The CDR3 nucleotides read TGTGCCAGCAAGGGACTAGCGGGGGGGTCAGATACGCAGTATTTT. Protein product: CASKGLAGGSDTQYF. The full variable domain, its missing parts supplied by reference TRBV2 and TRBJ2-3, is EPEVTQTPSHQVTQMGQEVILRCVPISNHLYFYWYRQILGQKVEFLVSFYNNEISEKSEIFDDQFSVERPDGSNFTLKIRSTKLEDSAMYFCASKGLAGGSDTQYFGPGTRLTVL.